Below, 9 T cell receptor beta chains from the same sample are listed, as sequenced in a study of regulatory T cells in long-lasting Graves disease (dated by TCRdb to about 2021). According to the study, the label for this sample's time point signals: persistent/refractory GD, antithyroid drugs over 5 years with positive TRAb. RNA was extracted from PBMCs in TRIzol for both TCR sequencing and RNA sequencing. Library construction relied on multiplex PCR. The instrument was an Illumina HiSeq 4000. iRepertoire HTBI primers and Arm-PCR amplification of CDR3 regions were used to construct TCR beta libraries. TCRdb reanalyzed the raw reads on its own, using fastp at Q25 for trimming and MiXCR for clone calling, and kept in-frame beta chains. Duplicate CDR3 protein sequences are folded into a single record with the most common DNA and genes. This sample is represented by 350,000 to 500,000 distinct CDR3 sequences; 21% of them were singletons. The top ten clonotypes cover over 11% of the sample.

Sequences were derived from peripheral blood mononuclear cells (PBMCs), sampled when the disease was refractory, from a patient treated with antithyroid drugs. Every receptor here comes from a female donor with Graves disease.

The chain combines TRBV29-1 with TRBJ2-3; possibly TRBD1 or TRBD2 for D (5 bases each). This CDR3 region has 14 residues. Per germline, CDR1 SQVTM and CDR2 ANQGSEA. Trimming took 4 bases from V and 0 from J, leaving 11 bases between them. The CDR3 DNA reads as TGCAGCGTTGGTCGGGGACCTAGCACAGATACGCAGTATTTT. Amino acids: CSVGRGPSTDTQYF.

This clonotype was recorded many times. The CDR3 loop is CASSVEGSYEQYF. The CDR3 DNA sequence: TGTGCCAGCAGCGTCGAAGGGTCCTACGAGCAGTACTTC. V is TRBV3-1 and J is TRBJ2-7; D call uncertain. V was trimmed by 5 bases and J by 1 base, leaving 9 bases between them. The germline V gene encodes CDR1 LGHDT and CDR2 YNNKEL (reference sequence). CDR3 length: 13 residues.

V is TRBV20-1 and J is TRBJ2-3, with D possibly matching TRBD2 (5 bases). Trimming pared 5 bases from V and 3 bases from J, leaving 15 bases between. CDR1 is DFQATT, CDR2 SNEGSKA, per germline (reference sequence). CDR3 length: 14 amino acids. CDR3 nucleotide sequence: TGCAGTGCTGCGGACGGACTCCGGACAGATACGCAGTATTTT. It is translated as CSAADGLRTDTQYF.

This clonotype was counted at least ten times. The genes are TRBV12-3 or TRBV12-4 and TRBJ2-5, with 10 bases aligning to TRBD2. V shed 5 bases, J shed 5 bases, and the junction held 8 bases outside the gene matches. This CDR3 is 15 amino acids long. CDR3 bases: TGTGCCAGCAGTGATGGACTAGCGGAGGGGGAGACCCAGTACTTC. It codes for CASSDGLAEGETQYF.

This clonotype has ten or more counts. The chain links TRBV12-3 or TRBV12-4 to TRBJ2-2; 7 positions agree with TRBD1. After removal of 6 bases from V and 0 bases from J, the junction contained 4 bases not matched to a gene. The CDR3 is 15 residues long. CDR3 DNA: TGTGCCAGCAGGCAGGGGGTCGCGAACACCGGGGAGCTGTTTTTT. It codes for CASRQGVANTGELFF.

At least ten counts were recorded for this clonotype. The V and J genes are TRBV20-1 and TRBJ2-7; tentative D call: TRBD2 (6 bases). CDR1 DFQATT and CDR2 SNEGSKA come from the germline V gene (reference sequence). The CDR3 sequence is 12 residues long. Here the CDR3 DNA reads TGCAGGGGGGGACCGACGTCCTACGAGCAGTACTTC. Its protein product is CRGGPTSYEQYF.

This clonotype was counted ten times or more. V and J are TRBV30 and TRBJ1-2; D gene uncertain. The CDR3 length is 14 residues. Trimming shortened V by 0 bases and J by 4 bases, and 12 bases separated the two germline ends. CDR1 GTSNPN and CDR2 SVGIG come from the germline V gene (reference sequence). The CDR3 loop is CAWSVQRASYGYTF. The CDR3 DNA follows: TGTGCCTGGAGTGTACAAAGGGCCAGCTATGGCTACACCTTC.

This clonotype has ten or more counts. The chain is built from TRBV28 and TRBJ1-5; D remains unclear. V dropped 7 bases and J dropped 0 bases, with 10 bases sitting between them. This CDR3 region has 14 residues. Germline lookup yields CDR1 MDHEN and CDR2 SYDVKM. The CDR3 DNA reads as TGTGCCAGCAATCGGCGTTATAGCAATCAGCCCCAGCATTTT. The encoded protein is CASNRRYSNQPQHF. Full variable domain (missing parts from reference TRBV28 and TRBJ1-5): DVKVTQSSRYLVKRTGEKVFLECVQDMDHENMFWYRQDPGLGLRLIYFSYDVKMKEKGDIPEGYSVSREKKERFSLILESASTNQTSMYLCASNRRYSNQPQHFGDGTRLSIL.

V is TRBV4-1 and J is TRBJ2-7; D may match TRBD1 or TRBD2 (5 bases each). Germline CDR1 and CDR2: MGHRA and YSYEKL. Trimming left V 3 bases short and J 5 bases short, with 20 bases between. The CDR3 is 16 residues long. DNA of the CDR3: TGCGCCAGCAGCCACCAAGGGACCTCGGATTACCACGAGCAGTACTTC. Protein: CASSHQGTSDYHEQYF.